One and the same sample provided the 29 T cell receptor beta chains below, sequenced in a study of T cell responses to AZD1222 COVID-19 vaccine. The protocol was immunoSEQ multiplex PCR, while the TCRdb copy is restricted to in-frame clones and leaves out a portion. The sample contains 110,000 or so clones, 90% of which appear only once. The sequencing used peripheral blood, collected 28 days after the second dose of the MenACWY control vaccine. The receptors derive from an adult who received the MenACWY meningococcal vaccine as a control.

The CDR3 sequence is CASSSPRQAGEKLFF. The CDR3 DNA reads as TGTGCCAGCAGCTCGCCTAGACAGGCCGGTGAAAAACTGTTTTTT. This sequence joins TRBV5-5 and TRBJ1-4; D is perhaps TRBD1 (6 bases). This CDR3 is built from 15 residues. The V end lost 3 bases, the J end lost 7 bases, and 16 bases lay between the germline ends. CDR1 SGHKS and CDR2 YYEKEE come from the germline V gene (reference sequence).

The chain employs TRBV6-5 and TRBJ1-1, with 7 bases aligning to TRBD1. The CDR3 covers 14 residues. Germline loops: CDR1 MNHEY, CDR2 SVGAGI. The J segment lost 0 bases and the V segment lost 4 bases, leaving 2 bases of the junction unmatched. The CDR3 region has the DNA TGTGCCAGCAGTTCGGGGACAGTGAACACTGAAGCTTTCTTT. Protein: CASSSGTVNTEAFF.

The V call is TRBV10-2, the J call TRBJ1-3; no clear D. Germline V gene sequence: CDR1 WSHSY, CDR2 SAAADI. V lost 2 bases to trimming and J lost 6 bases, with 2 bases between them. This CDR3 region has 11 residues. CDR3 nucleotide sequence: TGCGCCAGCAGTGAGGCAAACACCATATATTTT. It yields the protein CASSEANTIYF.

This clone was observed a single time. The V call is TRBV11-3, the J call TRBJ2-2; 7 bases map to TRBD2. CDR3 size: 17 residues. Germline loops: CDR1 SGHNT, CDR2 YENEEA. Trimming at V came to 0 bases and at J to 7 bases, leaving 11 bases not matched to a gene. The CDR3 region has the DNA TGTGCCAGCAGCTTAGAGAAGGTCGCGGGAGTTCACGGGGAGCTGTTTTTT. Translation: CASSLEKVAGVHGELFF.

J is TRBJ2-3 and V is TRBV15; TRBD2 aligns across 9 bases. This CDR3 contains 16 residues. Germline V gene lookup returns CDR1 LNHNV and CDR2 YYDKDF (reference sequence). The ends lost 3 bases at V and 2 bases at J; junction bases unmatched: 6. CDR3 in DNA: TGTGCCACCAGCAGGGGGACTAGCAGATACACAGATACGCAGTATTTT. Translation: CATSRGTSRYTDTQYF.

In its sample, this clone was seen once. This chain connects TRBV4-1 to TRBJ1-4, with 7 bases that match TRBD1. V dropped 3 bases and J dropped 6; count of bases not matched to a gene: 7. The germline V gene has CDR1 MGHRA and CDR2 YSYEKL. CDR3 length: 15 amino acids. The CDR3 DNA reads TGCGCCAGCAGCCAGCGGGACAGTGGGTATGAAAAACTGTTTTTT. Translated, it gives CASSQRDSGYEKLFF.

This chain connects TRBV19 to TRBJ1-5, with D perhaps matching TRBD1 (6 bases). CDR3 length: 13 amino acids. The V and J ends lost 4 bases and 5 bases respectively, with 9 bases between them. Germline assignment: CDR1 LNHDA and CDR2 SQIVND (reference sequence). This chain's CDR3 is CASSTGVHQPQHF. As DNA, the CDR3 is TGTGCCAGTAGTACAGGGGTCCATCAGCCCCAGCATTTT.

The genes are TRBV5-4 and TRBJ2-5; a possible D gene is TRBD1 (5 bases). CDR1 is SGHNT, CDR2 YYREEE, per germline (reference sequence). The V end lost 1 base, the J end lost 5 bases, and 9 bases lay between the germline ends. This CDR3 comprises 13 residues. The CDR3 bases are TGTGCCAGCAGCTTGAAAGGGGTGGAGACCCAGTACTTC. Amino acid sequence: CASSLKGVETQYF.

This chain links TRBV7-8 with TRBJ2-1, with 7 bases fitting TRBD2. The CDR3 contains 16 residues. CDR1 is SGHVS and CDR2 is FQNEAQ in the germline V gene. The junction had 13 bases not matched to a gene; V was cut back by 5 bases and J by 6 bases. The CDR3 bases are TGTGCCAGCAGCAAAGAGATGGCGGGAGTTGCCAATGAGCAGTTCTTC. Protein product: CASSKEMAGVANEQFF.

The CDR3: CASSKQDRLGELFF. In DNA, the CDR3 is TGTGCCAGCAGCAAACAGGACAGGTTGGGGGAGCTGTTTTTT. This chain connects TRBV3-1 (or the pseudogene TRBV3-2) to TRBJ2-2; TRBD1 agrees at 7 bases. Germline assignment: CDR1 LGHDT and CDR2 YNNKEL (reference sequence). This CDR3 has 14 amino acids. V shed 5 bases, J shed 8 bases, and the junction held 8 bases outside the gene matches.

This rearrangement joins TRBV28 to TRBJ1-5; 9 bases line up with TRBD1. The CDR3 contains 18 residues. Germline V gene data show CDR1 as MDHEN and CDR2 as SYDVKM. J lost 2 bases, V lost 1 base, and 9 bases had no gene match. The CDR3: CASSLSAGTGKRNQPQHF. Written as DNA, the CDR3 is TGTGCCAGCAGTTTATCAGCCGGGACAGGGAAGCGCAATCAGCCCCAGCATTTT. Full variable domain (outside the CDR3, taken from reference TRBV28 and TRBJ1-5): DVKVTQSSRYLVKRTGEKVFLECVQDMDHENMFWYRQDPGLGLRLIYFSYDVKMKEKGDIPEGYSVSREKKERFSLILESASTNQTSMYLCASSLSAGTGKRNQPQHFGDGTRLSIL.

The genes are TRBV2 and TRBJ2-2, with TRBD1 matching 8 bases. The CDR3 sequence is 14 residues long. Germline V CDR1 and CDR2: SNHLY, FYNNEI. The trim removed 6 bases at V and 5 bases at J, leaving 5 bases unmatched. The CDR3 bases are TGTGCCAGCAGCCGGACAGGGTGGACCGGGGAGCTGTTTTTT. Translated, it gives CASSRTGWTGELFF.

The chain is built from TRBV19 and TRBJ1-5; D is ambiguous. Trimming took off 1 base at V and 9 bases at J, with 16 bases between the two ends. Per germline, CDR1 LNHDA and CDR2 SQIVND (reference sequence). The CDR3 length is 15 residues. Here the CDR3 reads CASSIARGYQRPQHF. CDR3 DNA: TGTGCCAGTAGTATAGCACGAGGGTACCAAAGGCCCCAGCATTTT. Looking up the rest from reference TRBV19 and TRBJ1-5 gives the full variable domain: DGGITQSPKYLFRKEGQNVTLSCEQNLNHDAMYWYRQDPGQGLRLIYYSQIVNDFQKGDIAEGYSVSREKKESFPLTVTSAQKNPTAFYLCASSIARGYQRPQHFGDGTRLSIL.

The rearrangement joins TRBV27 to TRBJ2-5, with a weak D call TRBD2 (6 bases). The length of the CDR3 is 14 residues. Trimming stripped 5 bases from V and 4 bases from J, with 14 bases between. In germline, CDR1 is MNHEY, CDR2 SMNVEV (reference sequence). The CDR3 spells CASSPLARGETQYF. DNA of the CDR3: TGTGCCAGCAGTCCCCTAGCGAGAGGAGAGACCCAGTACTTC.

The chain employs TRBV6-2 or TRBV6-3 and TRBJ1-1, with D unclear. The CDR3 spans 12 residues. V lost 2 bases to trimming and J lost 5 bases, with 6 bases between them. Germline-derived CDR1 and CDR2 are MNHEY and SVGEGT. The CDR3 reads CASSYPTTEAFF. In DNA, the CDR3 is TGTGCCAGCAGTTACCCGACGACTGAAGCTTTCTTT.

This clone was seen more than once but under ten times. The chain uses TRBV18 and TRBJ1-5, with D perhaps TRBD1 (6 bases). The CDR3 spans 15 residues. Deletions cut 1 base from V and 1 base from J, with 8 bases between. From germline, CDR1 is KGHSH and CDR2 LQKENI. The CDR3 reads CASSPQGVSNQPQHF. Here the CDR3 DNA reads TGTGCCAGCTCACCACAGGGGGTGAGCAATCAGCCCCAGCATTTT.

Remarks on this clone: Other DNA sequences in this specimen translate into the identical CDR3. J is TRBJ1-1 and V is TRBV10-3; TRBD1 is a possible D gene (5 bases). The CDR3 spans 14 residues. Per the germline V gene, CDR1 is ENHRY and CDR2 is SYGVKD. Trimming removed 3 bases from V and 2 bases from J, with 10 bases in between. CDR3 in amino acids: CAISDQGLNTEAFF. CDR3 bases: TGTGCCATCAGTGACCAGGGACTAAACACTGAAGCTTTCTTT.

The V gene is TRBV19, the J gene TRBJ1-3, with unresolved D. Germline V gives CDR1 LNHDA, CDR2 SQIVND (reference sequence). V shed 3 bases and J shed 1 base, with 10 bases lying between them. CDR3 size: 15 residues. CDR3 sequence reads: CASSIWAHSGNTIYF. CDR3 DNA sequence: TGTGCCAGTAGTATCTGGGCGCATTCTGGAAACACCATATATTTT.

This chain joins TRBV27 and TRBJ2-3, with 11 bases that match TRBD2. Germline assignment: CDR1 MNHEY and CDR2 SMNVEV (reference sequence). Germline trimming cut 6 bases from V and 4 bases from J; bases unmatched to any gene: 6. This CDR3 comprises 15 residues. DNA of the CDR3: TGTGCCAGCAGAATAGCGGGAGGGAACGCAGATACGCAGTATTTT. This codes for CASRIAGGNADTQYF.

The chain combines TRBV5-1 with TRBJ2-1; D gene uncertain. CDR1 is SGHRS and CDR2 is YFSETQ in the germline V gene. CDR3 length: 15 amino acids. Trimming stripped 0 bases from V and 0 bases from J, with 7 bases between. The CDR3 DNA follows: TGCGCCAGCAGCTTGGACGGAAGCTCCTACAATGAGCAGTTCTTC. Encoded protein: CASSLDGSSYNEQFF.

The chain uses TRBV2 and TRBJ2-5; D may be TRBD2 (5 bases). V was clipped by 6 bases and J by 5 bases, with 16 bases between them. There are 14 residues in the CDR3. The germline gives CDR1 SNHLY, CDR2 FYNNEI. The DNA for the CDR3 is TGTGCCAGCAGAGAGGGAACTAGTACGGAGACCCAGTACTTC. Amino acid sequence: CASREGTSTETQYF.

The chain has TRBV15 and TRBJ2-3; 7 nucleotides line up with TRBD2. The CDR3 length is 15 residues. The ends lost 0 bases at V and 9 bases at J; junction bases unmatched: 9. Germline V gives CDR1 LNHNV, CDR2 YYDKDF (reference sequence). The CDR3: CATSRDSSGLKTQYF. CDR3 sequence (DNA): TGTGCCACCAGCAGAGATTCGTCGGGACTAAAGACGCAGTATTTT.

CDR3 in DNA: TGTGCCAGCAGCCGCGGACAGTTACAAGAGACCCAGTACTTC. It is translated as CASSRGQLQETQYF. The gene calls are TRBV11-2 and TRBJ2-5; tentatively, D is TRBD1 (6 bases). V lost 5 bases and J 2 bases, leaving 12 bases between the germline ends. Germline loops: CDR1 SGHAT, CDR2 FQNNGV. This CDR3 has 14 amino acids.

CDR3 protein: CASSQMGQETQYF. CDR3 DNA: TGTGCCAGCAGCCAAATGGGGCAAGAGACCCAGTACTTC. The V and J genes are TRBV3-1 (or the pseudogene TRBV3-2) and TRBJ2-5; D uncertain. CDR1 and CDR2 from the germline V gene are LGHDT and YNNKEL (reference sequence). V gave up 2 bases and J gave up 2 bases, with 6 bases separating them. The CDR3 has 13 amino acids.

V is TRBV7-8 and J is TRBJ1-1; D is perhaps TRBD1 (6 bases). Germline CDR1 is SGHVS and CDR2 is FQNEAQ. Trimming removed 5 bases from V and 1 base from J, with 14 bases in between. The CDR3 covers 15 residues. The CDR3 loop reads CASSAAGTPNTEAFF. In DNA form, the CDR3 reads TGTGCCAGCAGCGCGGCCGGGACACCGAACACTGAAGCTTTCTTT.

The chain joins TRBV7-2 to TRBJ2-1; 7 nucleotides line up with TRBD2. The germline CDR1 and CDR2 sequences are SGHTA and FQGNSA. The CDR3 sequence is 15 residues long. Losses at the gene ends were 5 bases for V and 4 bases for J; bases not matched to a gene: 8. The CDR3 nucleotides read TGTGCCAGCAGCGAAGCGGGGAATCCTTACAATGAGCAGTTCTTC. It is translated as CASSEAGNPYNEQFF.

This chain connects TRBV10-1 to TRBJ2-1; 8 bases match TRBD2. Trimming took 8 bases from V and 8 from J; bases not matched to a gene: 2. This CDR3 region has 11 residues. The V gene's germline CDR1 is WNHNN and CDR2 SYGVQD (reference sequence). CDR3 region: CASSRGDEQFF. CDR3 bases: TGCGCCAGCTCGCGGGGGGATGAGCAGTTCTTC.

The chain carries TRBV7-9 and TRBJ1-3; no clear D gene. Germline values: CDR1 SEHNR, CDR2 FQNEAQ (reference sequence). With 3 bases removed from V and 6 bases from J, the gap between germline ends came to 3 bases. The length of the CDR3 is 11 residues. CDR3 loop: CASSLANTIYF. For the CDR3, the DNA is TGTGCCAGCAGCTTGGCAAACACCATATATTTT.

The chain uses TRBV13 and TRBJ1-4, with no clear D. CDR1 and CDR2 (germline): PRHDT, FYEKMQ (reference sequence). This CDR3 has 13 residues. Between the trimmed V and J ends, which lost 4 bases and 5 bases, there was a span of 8 bases. In nucleotides, the CDR3 is TGTGCCAGCAGCTCGATATCAAATGAAAAACTGTTTTTT. Its protein is CASSSISNEKLFF.